The 21 T cell receptor beta chains below were found in one sample sequenced in a study of tumor-infiltrating lymphocytes in oesophageal squamous cell carcinoma. A single record per CDR3 protein comes from TCRdb applying MiXCR to the PCR reads. Counted here are 20,000 to 25,000 distinct CDR3 sequences, about 35% occurring once; the ten biggest clones make up roughly 12%. The sample comprised esophageal tumor tissue. The receptors were gathered from a male donor with esophageal squamous cell carcinoma.

Relative to its sample, this clonotype is medium-sized. The V gene is TRBV7-2, the J gene TRBJ2-7, with D possibly matching TRBD2 (5 bases). The CDR3 is 14 residues long. The germline V and J ends were trimmed by 5 bases and 7 bases, with 18 bases remaining between them. Germline values: CDR1 SGHTA, CDR2 FQGNSA. CDR3 DNA sequence: TGTGCCAGCAGCCCCCAATTTAATAGCGATGAGCAGTACTTC. It yields the protein CASSPQFNSDEQYF.

The chain links TRBV7-2 to TRBJ2-3, with D perhaps TRBD2 (5 bases). Germline loops: CDR1 SGHTA, CDR2 FQGNSA. The CDR3 sequence is 13 residues long. V lost 5 bases and J 3 bases, leaving 9 bases between the germline ends. The CDR3 DNA reads TGTGCCAGCAGCACACTAGGGACAGATACGCAGTATTTT. Protein product: CASSTLGTDTQYF.

The chain recombines TRBV7-4 with TRBJ2-6, with D maybe TRBD1 (6 bases). The better agreement between TRBJ2-7 and the DNA end casts doubt on the J call. The germline gives CDR1 SGHVT, CDR2 SQSDAQ. The CDR3 length is 15 residues. The CDR3 is CASRPSDSSSYEQYF. In DNA form, the CDR3 reads TGTGCCAGCAGGCCATCGGACAGCAGTTCCTACGAGCAGTACTTC.

This clonotype was counted a few times. The J gene is TRBJ2-5, the V gene TRBV5-1, with TRBD1 as a possible D gene (5 bases). The CDR3 spans 15 residues. Germline V gene sequence: CDR1 SGHRS, CDR2 YFSETQ. Trimming left V 4 bases short and J 4 bases short, with 17 bases between. DNA of the CDR3: TGCGCCAGCAGCGAGAAAACAGGTCCCAGAGAGACCCAGTACTTC. It is translated as CASSEKTGPRETQYF.

A remark on this clonotype: This may arise from a read error, as a much more abundant clone is one base away. V and J are TRBV7-3 and TRBJ2-4; 9 bases fit TRBD2. The CDR3 loop spans 15 amino acids. Germline V gene data show CDR1 as SGHTA and CDR2 as FQGTGA. V shed 0 bases and J 13 bases; nucleotides not matched to a gene: 10. CDR3 region: CASSLTASGMNQQYF. Written as DNA, the CDR3 is TGTGCCAGCAGCTTAACAGCTAGCGGGATGAATCAGCAGTACTTC.

This clonotype was counted at least ten times. The chain is built from TRBV5-5 and TRBJ2-6; D remains unclear. Germline CDR1 reads SGHKS; CDR2 reads YYEKEE (reference sequence). This CDR3 contains 16 residues. The ends were cut back, 1 base at V and 0 bases at J, with 8 bases in the middle. CDR3 sequence reads: CASSLTPPSGANVLTF. Here the CDR3 DNA reads TGTGCCAGCAGCTTGACCCCCCCCTCTGGGGCCAACGTCCTGACTTTC.

The CDR3 sequence: CASSPSENQARNSPLHF. The CDR3 DNA reads TGCGCCAGCAGCCCATCCGAAAACCAAGCAAGAAATTCACCCCTCCACTTT. The rearrangement joins TRBV5-1 to TRBJ1-6; D unclear. CDR1 is SGHRS, CDR2 YFSETQ, per germline. There are 17 residues in the CDR3. Trimming shortened V by 4 bases and J by 7 bases, and 21 bases separated the two germline ends.

In this sample, this clonotype turned up a few times. The chain combines TRBV5-1 with TRBJ2-1, with TRBD2 as a possible D gene (5 bases). This CDR3 has 15 amino acids. V was cut by 1 base and J by 7 bases, with 15 bases left in between. Germline CDR1 and CDR2: SGHRS and YFSETQ. The CDR3 DNA follows: TGCGCCAGCAGCTTGACCCTAGCTGAAGCGAATGAGCAGTTCTTC. Its protein is CASSLTLAEANEQFF.

The chain combines TRBV2 with TRBJ2-5; 9 nucleotides align to TRBD2. Germline CDR1 is SNHLY and CDR2 is FYNNEI. CDR3 length: 16 amino acids. Trimming took 3 bases from V and 2 from J; bases not matched to a gene: 7. The chain's CDR3 is CASSDNLAGFQETQYF. The CDR3 DNA follows: TGTGCCAGCAGTGATAACCTAGCGGGGTTTCAAGAGACCCAGTACTTC.

In the case of this clonotype: A much larger clone differs from this one at a single base, so this may be a read error. V is TRBV5-1 and J is TRBJ2-5; maybe TRBD2 (5 bases). The CDR3 loop spans 14 amino acids. From germline, CDR1 is SGHRS and CDR2 YFSETQ. Trimming stripped 0 bases from V and 11 bases from J, with 17 bases between. The DNA of the CDR3 is TGCGCCAGCAGCTTGGGAGGGCCTGAGAATGAGCAGTACTTC. Translation: CASSLGGPENEQYF.

Only a few counts were recorded for this clonotype. The V call is TRBV2, the J call TRBJ2-4, with D possibly matching TRBD2 (5 bases). The DNA end favors TRBJ2-7, so the J call may be wrong. The CDR3 runs to 16 residues. Germline V gene data show CDR1 as SNHLY and CDR2 as FYNNEI. The CDR3 is CASSLDGSSGLYEQYF. The CDR3 bases are TGTGCCAGCAGTCTGGACGGATCATCAGGACTCTACGAGCAGTACTTC.

The rearrangement uses TRBV7-3 and TRBJ2-1; TRBD2 matches at 8 bases. The V gene end was trimmed by 4 bases and the J gene end by 7 bases; junction bases not matched to a gene: 6. There are 14 residues in the CDR3. CDR1 SGHTA and CDR2 FQGTGA come from the germline V gene. The CDR3: CASSSSGTRNEQFF. The CDR3, as DNA: TGTGCCAGCAGCTCTTCCGGGACTAGGAATGAGCAGTTCTTC.

As concerns this clonotype: As the CDR3 is not closed by the conserved phenylalanine or tryptophan, this likely results from a read error. The DNA is omitted, as the CDR3 cannot be located on it reliably, and the CDR3 follows TCRdb's listing. The chain has TRBV12-3 or TRBV12-4 and TRBJ2-7. Ends included, the CDR3 has 14 residues. This CDR3 reads CASSSVFYEQYFGN.

The table lists this clonotype with many counts. The chain links TRBV27 to TRBJ1-6; D gene unclear. Trimming shortened V by 5 bases and J by 7 bases, and 9 bases separated the two germline ends. This CDR3 contains 13 residues. Germline V CDR1 and CDR2: MNHEY, SMNVEV (reference sequence). The CDR3 loop is CASSPLLNSPLHF. The CDR3 DNA reads TGTGCCAGCAGTCCCCTCTTAAATTCACCCCTCCACTTT.

By sample share, this clonotype is medium-sized. The chain is built from TRBV7-2 and TRBJ1-2, with a tentative D call TRBD1 (5 bases). V was cut by 4 bases and J by 8 bases, with 14 bases left in between. In germline, CDR1 is SGHTA, CDR2 FQGNSA. The CDR3 extends over 13 amino acids. In DNA form, the CDR3 reads TGTGCCAGCAGCTGGACAACACAAAGGGGCTACACCTTC. The encoded protein is CASSWTTQRGYTF.

The CDR3, as DNA: TGTGCCAGCACTCTAGGGCCCAATGAGCAGTTCTTC. It codes for CASTLGPNEQFF. This chain connects TRBV11-1 to TRBJ2-1; D unclear. Trimming took off 7 bases at V and 6 bases at J, with 10 bases between the two ends. CDR3 length: 12 amino acids. The germline V gene encodes CDR1 SGHAT and CDR2 FQDESV (reference sequence).

Notes on this clonotype: Here the CDR3 omits its conserved ending phenylalanine or tryptophan, so a read error is the likely source. It is unclear where the CDR3 begins or ends on the DNA, so no DNA is shown, and the CDR3 is as TCRdb lists it. This chain connects TRBV7-7 to TRBJ1-1; TRBD1, as called in the table, went unchecked against the DNA. The CDR3 extends over 20 residues, inclusive of both ends. Germline V gene data show CDR1 as SSHAT and CDR2 as FNYEAQ (reference sequence). The CDR3 reads CASSLAGTHQALTMATPSVR.

At least ten counts were recorded for this clonotype. A read error is possible here, since a much larger clone lies one base away. This chain uses TRBV7-8 with TRBJ2-1; TRBD2 matches 11 bases. Per germline, CDR1 SGHVS and CDR2 FQNEAQ. Trimming cost V 0 bases and J 10 bases; bases outside gene matches: 14. The CDR3 contains 18 residues. The CDR3 DNA is TGTGCCAGCAGCTTAGCGGGGGGCACTAGCGGGAGAACCTACGAGCAGTTCTTC. Its protein is CASSLAGGTSGRTYEQFF.

This clonotype was recorded many times. J is TRBJ1-4 and V is TRBV5-5; perhaps TRBD1 as D (6 bases). Trimming took off 0 bases at V and 8 bases at J, with 11 bases between the two ends. The CDR3 spans 14 residues. From germline, CDR1 is SGHKS and CDR2 YYEKEE (reference sequence). The CDR3 DNA sequence: TGTGCCAGCAGCTTGGACAGGGCGGGAGAAAAACTGTTTTTT. This translates into CASSLDRAGEKLFF.

The chain couples TRBV24-1 to TRBJ1-5, with 8 bases that match TRBD1. The CDR3 spans 18 residues. CDR1 is KGHDR and CDR2 is SFDVKD in the germline V gene. Trimming at V came to 10 bases and at J to 0 bases, leaving 16 bases not matched to a gene. The CDR3 spells CATKGARDRQFSNQPQHF. CDR3 in DNA: TGTGCCACGAAAGGCGCCCGGGACAGGCAATTTAGCAATCAGCCCCAGCATTTT.

V and J are TRBV12-3 or TRBV12-4 and TRBJ2-3; D is uncertain. The germline V and J ends were trimmed by 6 bases and 0 bases, with 13 bases remaining between them. CDR3 length equals 15 residues. In DNA, the CDR3 is TGTGCCAGCAGAAGAGGAGAAAGGAGCACAGATACGCAGTATTTT. Its protein is CASRRGERSTDTQYF.